The entry below gives a single T cell receptor beta chain sequence along with its context. Its antigen is unknown. Reverse transcription of roughly 0.5 to 1 ug RNA used random hexamers. Across 54 Vbeta and 13 Jbeta, immunoSEQ multiplex PCR amplified TCR beta CDR3. TCRdb recomputed calls from the immunoSEQ multiplex PCR reads with MiXCR, one row per CDR3 protein. The data show 200,000 to 250,000 distinct CDR3 sequences, with 90% to 95% seen just once and approximately 0.07% held by the top ten. Treatment-naive patients with stable or active relapsing-remitting disease were the multiple sclerosis controls. This entry is derived from a study of CD8 T cells in Susac syndrome. Study-level points and caveats: The authors acknowledged that the study's TCR sequencing and HLA analysis involved relatively few individuals.

From germline, CDR1 is SGHDT and CDR2 YYEEEE. With 0 bases removed from V and 5 bases from J, the gap between germline ends came to 8 bases. The CDR3 is made up of 13 amino acids. Material for sequencing was CD4+ T cells from PBMCs. V usage is TRBV5-6 and J usage is TRBJ1-2; D not resolved. This receptor was taken from a human donor with multiple sclerosis. DNA of the CDR3: TGTGCCAGCAGCTTGGGGCGACGGTATGGCTACACCTTC. Amino acid sequence: CASSLGRRYGYTF.